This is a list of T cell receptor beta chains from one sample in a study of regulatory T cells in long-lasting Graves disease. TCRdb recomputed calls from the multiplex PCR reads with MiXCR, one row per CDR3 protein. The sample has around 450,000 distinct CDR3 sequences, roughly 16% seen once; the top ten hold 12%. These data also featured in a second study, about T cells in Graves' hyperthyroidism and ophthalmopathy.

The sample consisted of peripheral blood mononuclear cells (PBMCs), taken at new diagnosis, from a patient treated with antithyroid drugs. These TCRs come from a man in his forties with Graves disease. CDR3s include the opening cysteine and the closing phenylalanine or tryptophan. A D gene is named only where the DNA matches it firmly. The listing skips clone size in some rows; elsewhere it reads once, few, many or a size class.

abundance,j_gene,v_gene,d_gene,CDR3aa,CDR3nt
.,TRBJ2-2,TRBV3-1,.,CASRSRDTLTGELFF,TGTGCCAGCAGATCCCGGGACACCCTCACCGGGGAGCTGTTTTTT
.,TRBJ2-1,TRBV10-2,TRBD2,CASSRLPRLAGYYNEQFF,TGCGCCAGCAGCCGCCTTCCCCGACTAGCGGGCTACTACAATGAGCAGTTCTTC
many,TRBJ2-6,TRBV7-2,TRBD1,CASSYRQGIVSGANVLTF,TGTGCCAGCAGCTACAGACAGGGAATTGTCTCTGGGGCCAACGTCCTGACTTTC
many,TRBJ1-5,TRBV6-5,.,CASSYSTRGNKPQHF,TGTGCCAGCAGTTACTCGACCAGGGGTAATAAGCCCCAGCATTTT
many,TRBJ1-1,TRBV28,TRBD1,CASSPPGQGKGAEAFF,TGTGCCAGCAGTCCCCCGGGACAGGGGAAAGGAGCTGAAGCTTTCTTT
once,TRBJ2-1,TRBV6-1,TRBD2,CASTPGTSGSSEQFF,TGTGCCAGCACTCCAGGGACTAGCGGGAGCAGTGAGCAGTTCTTC
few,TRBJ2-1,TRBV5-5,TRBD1,CASSLVKRDRGSNEQFF,TGTGCCAGCAGCTTGGTTAAAAGGGACAGGGGTAGCAATGAGCAGTTCTTC
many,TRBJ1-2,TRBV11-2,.,CASSYPDSGAKGYTF,TGTGCCAGCAGCTACCCAGACTCGGGGGCGAAGGGCTACACCTTC
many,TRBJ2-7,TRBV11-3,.,CASSHGLHLYEQYF,TGTGCCAGCAGCCATGGACTACATCTCTACGAGCAGTACTTC
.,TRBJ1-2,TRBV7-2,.,CASSSTLLMSTNYGYTF,TGTGCCAGCAGCTCAACGCTATTGATGAGCACTAACTATGGCTACACCTTC
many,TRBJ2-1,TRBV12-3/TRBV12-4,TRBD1,CATSTGSFYNEQFF,TGTGCCACATCGACAGGGAGCTTCTACAATGAGCAGTTCTTC
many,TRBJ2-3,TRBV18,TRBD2,CASSPGLAGGLTDTQYF,TGTGCCAGCTCACCCGGACTAGCGGGAGGGCTCACAGATACGCAGTATTTT
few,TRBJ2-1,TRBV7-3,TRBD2,CASSPLAGGVYEQFF,TGTGCCAGCAGCCCACTAGCGGGAGGAGTATATGAGCAGTTCTTC
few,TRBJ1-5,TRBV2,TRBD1,CASRRQGSGNQPQHF,TGTGCCAGCAGGAGACAGGGGAGTGGCAATCAGCCCCAGCATTTT
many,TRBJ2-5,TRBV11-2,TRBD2,CASSSGTNRVETQYF,TGTGCCAGCAGCTCCGGGACTAATCGGGTCGAGACCCAGTACTTC
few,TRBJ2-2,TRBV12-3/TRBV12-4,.,CASSLIGFTGELFF,TGTGCCAGCAGTTTAATTGGATTCACCGGGGAGCTGTTTTTT
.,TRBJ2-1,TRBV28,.,CASSPYGVNEQFF,TGTGCCAGCAGCCCTTACGGGGTCAATGAGCAGTTCTTC
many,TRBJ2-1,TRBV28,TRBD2,CASSLLRGRAGFSYNEQFF,TGTGCCAGCAGTTTACTTCGCGGGAGGGCCGGTTTTAGTTACAATGAGCAGTTCTTC
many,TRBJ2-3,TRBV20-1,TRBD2,CSASRTSGSDTQYF,TGCAGTGCTAGCAGGACTAGCGGGAGTGATACGCAGTATTTT
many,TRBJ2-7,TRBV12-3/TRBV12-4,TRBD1,CASSFGKGTGEQYF,TGTGCCAGCAGTTTTGGGAAAGGGACAGGGGAGCAGTACTTC
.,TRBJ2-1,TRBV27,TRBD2,CASSLFPLAGGNEQFF,TGTGCCAGCAGTTTATTCCCCCTAGCGGGTGGGAATGAGCAGTTCTTC
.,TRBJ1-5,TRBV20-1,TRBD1,CSASDRAGRPQHF,TGCAGTGCTTCGGACAGGGCGGGCCGGCCCCAGCATTTT
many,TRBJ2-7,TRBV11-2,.,CASSFVVTEQYF,TGTGCCAGCAGCTTTGTAGTAACCGAGCAGTACTTC
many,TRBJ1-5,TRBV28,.,CASSLQGANQPQHF,TGTGCCAGCAGTTTACAGGGCGCCAATCAGCCCCAGCATTTT
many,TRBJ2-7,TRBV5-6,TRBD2,CASTLTAGLVFKQYF,TGTGCCAGCACCCTGACCGCGGGACTAGTATTTAAGCAGTACTTC
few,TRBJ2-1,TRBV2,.,CARGGYNNEQFF,TGTGCCAGGGGCGGGTACAACAATGAGCAGTTCTTC
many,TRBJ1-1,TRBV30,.,CAWSKTEAFF,TGTGCCTGGAGTAAGACTGAAGCTTTCTTT
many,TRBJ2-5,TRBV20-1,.,CSAIRSGETQYF,TGCAGTGCCATAAGATCGGGGGAGACCCAGTACTTC
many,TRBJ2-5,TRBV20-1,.,CSAREGTKTQYF,TGCAGTGCTAGGGAGGGTACGAAGACCCAGTACTTC
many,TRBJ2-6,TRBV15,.,CATSRDSGANVLTF,TGTGCCACCAGCAGAGACTCTGGGGCCAACGTCCTGACTTTC
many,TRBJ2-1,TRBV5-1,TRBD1,CASSLGGTGAYNEQFF,TGCGCCAGCAGCTTGGGAGGGACAGGGGCTTACAATGAGCAGTTCTTC
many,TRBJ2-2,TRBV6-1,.,CASSQVTSGELFF,TGTGCCAGCAGCCAAGTCACGTCCGGGGAGCTGTTTTTT
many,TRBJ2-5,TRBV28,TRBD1,CASSSTGGQETQYF,TGTGCCAGCAGTTCAACAGGGGGCCAGGAGACCCAGTACTTC
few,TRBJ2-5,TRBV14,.,CASSQVGALAATQYF,TGTGCCAGCAGCCAAGTAGGAGCGCTGGCGGCTACCCAGTACTTC
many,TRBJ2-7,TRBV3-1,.,CASSQDGQVTYEQYF,TGTGCCAGCAGCCAAGATGGCCAGGTCACTTACGAGCAGTACTTC
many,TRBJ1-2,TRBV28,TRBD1,CASNGRGRGNYGYTF,TGTGCCAGCAACGGTCGGGGCAGGGGGAACTATGGCTACACCTTC
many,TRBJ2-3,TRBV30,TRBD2,CAWSLAGVFETQYF,TGTGCCTGGAGTCTAGCGGGAGTCTTTGAAACGCAGTATTTT
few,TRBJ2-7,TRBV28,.,CASSPDHRALYEQYF,TGTGCCAGCAGTCCAGACCACAGGGCCCTCTACGAGCAGTACTTC
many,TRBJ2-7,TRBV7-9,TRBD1,CASSFAGTGALEQYF,TGTGCCAGCAGTTTCGCCGGGACAGGGGCATTGGAGCAGTACTTC
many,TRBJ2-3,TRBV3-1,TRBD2,CASSHGLARSTDTQYF,TGTGCCAGCAGCCATGGACTAGCGCGTAGCACAGATACGCAGTATTTT
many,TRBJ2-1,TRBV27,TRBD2,CASSSGTTRLEQFF,TGTGCCAGCAGCTCCGGGACTACCCGGTTGGAGCAGTTCTTC
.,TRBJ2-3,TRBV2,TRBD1,CASSRTGPDTQYF,TGTGCCAGCAGCCGGACAGGCCCAGATACGCAGTATTTT
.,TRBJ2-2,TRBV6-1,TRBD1,CASSQTGGIGELFF,TGTGCCAGCAGTCAGACAGGGGGTATCGGGGAGCTGTTTTTT
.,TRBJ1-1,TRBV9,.,CASSVGSGTEAFF,TGTGCCAGCAGCGTCGGGTCTGGCACTGAAGCTTTCTTT
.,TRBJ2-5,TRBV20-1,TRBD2,CSASRLAGDQETQYF,TGCAGTGCTAGCCGACTAGCGGGAGACCAAGAGACCCAGTACTTC
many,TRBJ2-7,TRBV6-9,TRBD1,CASSYTGQGYEQYF,TGTGCCAGCAGTTACACGGGACAGGGCTACGAGCAGTACTTC
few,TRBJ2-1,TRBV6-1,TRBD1,CASSETGWPYNEQFF,TGTGCCAGCAGTGAGACAGGGTGGCCTTACAATGAGCAGTTCTTC
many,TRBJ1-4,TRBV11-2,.,CASTTGPTNEKLFF,TGTGCCAGCACCACGGGCCCCACTAATGAAAAACTGTTTTTT
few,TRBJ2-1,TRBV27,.,CASRTTHLRDNNEQFF,TGTGCCAGCAGGACCACACACCTTCGGGACAACAATGAGCAGTTCTTC
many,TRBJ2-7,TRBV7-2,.,CASSFPGDEQYF,TGTGCCAGCAGCTTCCCCGGAGACGAGCAGTACTTC
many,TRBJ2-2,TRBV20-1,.,CSATWENTGELFF,TGCAGTGCAACGTGGGAAAACACCGGGGAGCTGTTTTTT
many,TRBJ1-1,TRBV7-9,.,CASTLRVNTEAFF,TGTGCCAGCACCCTCAGGGTAAACACTGAAGCTTTCTTT
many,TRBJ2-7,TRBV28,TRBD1,CASTSTGSSYEQYF,TGTGCCAGCACCTCGACAGGGTCGAGCTACGAGCAGTACTTC
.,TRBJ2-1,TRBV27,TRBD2,CASADLGTNSQFF,TGTGCCAGCGCGGACCTAGGGACTAACTCGCAGTTCTTC
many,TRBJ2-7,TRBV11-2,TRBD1,CASSLGFRTGTHEQYF,TGTGCCAGCAGCTTAGGTTTCAGGACAGGGACCCACGAGCAGTACTTC
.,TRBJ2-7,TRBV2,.,CASSPSPALYEQYF,TGTGCCAGCAGCCCATCTCCCGCGCTGTACGAGCAGTACTTC
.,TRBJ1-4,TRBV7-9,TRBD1,CASTTRSGTGGSGEKLFF,TGTGCCAGCACCACCCGATCCGGGACAGGGGGCTCGGGTGAAAAACTGTTTTTT
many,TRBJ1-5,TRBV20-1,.,CSASPGTTNQPQHF,TGCAGTGCTTCACCCGGGACTACCAATCAGCCCCAGCATTTT
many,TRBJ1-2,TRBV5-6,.,CASTRTDRDNYGYTF,TGTGCCAGCACCCGAACGGACAGAGATAACTATGGCTACACCTTC